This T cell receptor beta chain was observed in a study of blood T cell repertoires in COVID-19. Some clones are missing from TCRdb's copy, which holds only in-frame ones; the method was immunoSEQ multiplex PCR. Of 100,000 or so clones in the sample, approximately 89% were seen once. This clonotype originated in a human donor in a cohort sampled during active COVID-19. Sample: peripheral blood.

This chain's CDR3 is CASSLDPGSLGGYTF. Written as DNA, the CDR3 is TGCGCCAGCAGCTTGGATCCGGGTTCTCTGGGTGGCTACACCTTC. This chain uses TRBV5-1 with TRBJ1-2; D is undetermined. Between the trimmed V and J ends, which lost 0 bases and 7 bases, there was a span of 16 bases. Germline V gives CDR1 SGHRS, CDR2 YFSETQ. The CDR3 is made up of 15 amino acids.